The 14 T cell receptor beta chains in this list originate from one sample, sequenced in a study of cytomegalovirus exposure and HLA in healthy donors. This PCR relied on a set of 60 Vbeta primers and 13 Jbeta primers. Data came from immunoSEQ multiplex PCR; TCRdb stores just in-frame clones and leaves some out. This table holds 95,000 to 100,000 clones, around 74% found once. The sequenced material came from PBMCs. These receptors were obtained from a middle-aged woman in good health and CMV-seronegative.

The chain uses TRBV5-1 and TRBJ2-7, with TRBD1 matching 7 bases. CDR3 length: 14 amino acids. With 4 bases clipped from V and 2 bases from J, the junction kept 6 bases outside the gene matches. Germline CDR1 and CDR2: SGHRS and YFSETQ. The CDR3 protein is CASSRDSQTYEQYF. The CDR3 region has the DNA TGCGCCAGCAGCCGGGACAGCCAGACCTACGAGCAGTACTTC.

This clone has a handful of counts. This chain uses TRBV4-3 with TRBJ2-1, with 8 bases lining up with TRBD2. Trimming removed 0 bases from V and 4 bases from J; junction bases left unmatched: 5. Germline lookup yields CDR1 LGHNA and CDR2 YSLEER. CDR3 length equals 16 residues. As DNA, the CDR3 is TGCGCCAGCAGCCAAGACGGTCGGGGGGGTTACAATGAGCAGTTCTTC. Residues: CASSQDGRGGYNEQFF.

The V and J genes are TRBV2 and TRBJ2-7, with 8 bases identical to TRBD1. The germline gives CDR1 SNHLY, CDR2 FYNNEI. The V segment lost 5 bases and the J segment 2 bases; nucleotides outside the gene matches: 23. The CDR3 has 20 amino acids. The CDR3 coding sequence is TGTGCCAGCAGTCCTAATCTCGGATCAGGGCCGACAGGGGACCCCTACGAGCAGTACTTC. Amino acids: CASSPNLGSGPTGDPYEQYF.

This clone was seen only a few times. The rearrangement links TRBV20-1 to TRBJ2-7; D gene ambiguous. V was cut by 5 bases and J by 4 bases, with 6 bases left in between. This CDR3 has 10 residues. In germline, CDR1 is DFQATT, CDR2 SNEGSKA (reference sequence). The chain's CDR3 is CSAPEYEQYF. The CDR3, as DNA: TGCAGTGCTCCTGAGTACGAGCAGTACTTC.

This clone has a handful of counts. The genes are TRBV30 and TRBJ1-6; no definite D call. The CDR3 length is 12 residues. With 2 bases removed from V and 10 bases from J, the gap between germline ends came to 9 bases. Germline lookup yields CDR1 GTSNPN and CDR2 SVGIG (reference sequence). CDR3 amino acids: CAWSTPVSPLHF. Here the CDR3 DNA reads TGTGCCTGGAGTACCCCAGTGTCACCCCTCCACTTT.

This chain uses TRBV7-3 with TRBJ2-3; 7 positions match TRBD1. Germline V lookup: CDR1 SGHTA, CDR2 FQGTGA. Germline trimming cut 2 bases from V and 13 bases from J; bases unmatched to any gene: 6. The CDR3 covers 12 residues. Here the CDR3 reads CASSLAGGVEYF. The DNA of the CDR3 is TGTGCCAGCAGCTTAGCAGGGGGAGTCGAGTATTTT.

The rearrangement links TRBV11-2 to TRBJ1-1; D is unresolved. CDR1 is SGHAT and CDR2 is FQNNGV in the germline V gene. The CDR3 covers 15 residues. The V and J ends lost 1 base and 4 bases respectively, with 13 bases between them. DNA for the CDR3: TGTGCCAGCAGCTTAGTTTCGGGCAGCGGCACTGAAGCTTTCTTT. Its protein product is CASSLVSGSGTEAFF.

CDR3 coding DNA: TGTGCCAGCGGGTCGGGGTTCCCTCGGGAAAATGAGCAGTTCTTC. Its protein is CASGSGFPRENEQFF. V and J are TRBV2 and TRBJ2-1; maybe TRBD2 (5 bases). CDR3 length equals 15 residues. CDR1 and CDR2 from the germline V gene are SNHLY and FYNNEI. Trimming shortened V by 8 bases and J by 7 bases, and 21 bases separated the two germline ends.

This chain connects TRBV4-1 to TRBJ2-3, with 8 bases matching TRBD2. The CDR3 is 19 residues long. The germline CDR1 and CDR2 sequences are MGHRA and YSYEKL. Trimming cost V 6 bases and J 2 bases; bases outside gene matches: 19. As DNA, the CDR3 is TGCGCCAGCAGTCCCGGGACTAGACTTCAAAGGTCTCACACAGATACGCAGTATTTT. The encoded protein is CASSPGTRLQRSHTDTQYF.

Turning to this clone: This specimen includes other DNA sequences encoding the same CDR3. The J gene is TRBJ2-3, the V gene TRBV30, with D maybe TRBD2 (5 bases). V was pared by 0 bases and J by 4 bases, with 14 bases between. This CDR3 has 15 amino acids. Germline CDR1 and CDR2: GTSNPN and SVGIG (reference sequence). CDR3 amino acids: CAWSVGTSGADTQYF. CDR3 DNA: TGTGCCTGGAGTGTCGGTACCAGCGGCGCAGATACGCAGTATTTT.

The chain uses TRBV5-5 and TRBJ2-1; 9 nucleotides line up with TRBD2. J was trimmed by 5 bases and V by 0 bases; bases with no gene match: 3. The CDR3 has 15 amino acids. Looked up from germline, CDR1 is SGHKS and CDR2 is YYEKEE (reference sequence). The CDR3 DNA reads as TGTGCCAGCAGCTTGGTTAGCGGGAGAAACAATGAGCAGTTCTTC. Protein product: CASSLVSGRNNEQFF. Full variable domain (rest looked up from reference TRBV5-5 and TRBJ2-1): DAGVTQSPTHLIKTRGQQVTLRCSPISGHKSVSWYQQVLGQGPQFIFQYYEKEERGRGNFPDRFSARQFPNYSSELNVNALLLGDSALYLCASSLVSGRNNEQFFGPGTRLTVL.

The rearrangement uses TRBV19 and TRBJ2-1, with 8 bases lining up with TRBD2. The V gene end was trimmed by 6 bases and the J gene end by 7 bases; junction bases not matched to a gene: 5. The CDR3 is made up of 13 amino acids. Germline V lookup: CDR1 LNHDA, CDR2 SQIVND (reference sequence). CDR3 protein: CASRTLAGNEQFF. The CDR3 DNA follows: TGTGCCAGTAGGACTCTAGCGGGTAATGAGCAGTTCTTC.

The CDR3 DNA reads as TGTGCCAGCAGCTTAATGGGACAGGGCCCCTACGAGCAGTACTTC. Protein product: CASSLMGQGPYEQYF. V is TRBV7-3 and J is TRBJ2-7; 9 bases are a match to TRBD1. CDR3 length: 15 residues. Germline V gene lookup returns CDR1 SGHTA and CDR2 FQGTGA. Trimming took 1 base from V and 2 from J; bases not matched to a gene: 3.

This rearrangement joins TRBV7-2 to TRBJ2-2, with 9 bases lining up with TRBD2. V lost 5 bases, J lost 5 bases, and 12 bases stayed unmatched. There are 17 residues in the CDR3. Germline V gene data show CDR1 as SGHTA and CDR2 as FQGNSA. In DNA form, the CDR3 reads TGTGCCAGCAGCACGCCGGGCGGGAGGGCCTTTACCGGGGAGCTGTTTTTT. It encodes CASSTPGGRAFTGELFF. Full variable domain (rest looked up from reference TRBV7-2 and TRBJ2-2): GAGVSQSPSNKVTEKGKDVELRCDPISGHTALYWYRQSLGQGLEFLIYFQGNSAPDKSGLPSDRFSAERTGGSVSTLTIQRTQQEDSAVYLCASSTPGGRAFTGELFFGEGSRLTVL.